Presented here are 2 T cell receptor beta chains from one specimen sequenced in a study of blood T cell repertoires in COVID-19. Clones were read by immunoSEQ multiplex PCR, and TCRdb kept only the in-frame ones, dropping some. This sample has tens of thousands of clones, with less than 80% found just once. The sample taken for sequencing was peripheral blood. The source of these receptors is a man aged 60 to 75 with acute or convalescent COVID-19.

The chain uses TRBV19 and TRBJ2-3, with 13 bases fitting TRBD2. V shed 5 bases, J shed 4 bases, and the junction held 6 bases outside the gene matches. The germline V gene encodes CDR1 LNHDA and CDR2 SQIVND (reference sequence). This CDR3 has 16 residues. The CDR3 here is CASSWTSGSAADTQYF. Here the CDR3 DNA reads TGTGCCAGTAGTTGGACTAGCGGGAGTGCAGCAGATACGCAGTATTTT.

The chain employs TRBV4-1 and TRBJ2-2; weak D call: TRBD1 (6 bases). Trimming took 0 bases from V and 6 from J, leaving 11 bases between them. The germline gives CDR1 MGHRA, CDR2 YSYEKL. The CDR3 has 15 residues. The CDR3 coding sequence is TGCGCCAGCAGCCAAGAGGGGGCTAACCCCGGGGAGCTGTTTTTT. Its protein product is CASSQEGANPGELFF.